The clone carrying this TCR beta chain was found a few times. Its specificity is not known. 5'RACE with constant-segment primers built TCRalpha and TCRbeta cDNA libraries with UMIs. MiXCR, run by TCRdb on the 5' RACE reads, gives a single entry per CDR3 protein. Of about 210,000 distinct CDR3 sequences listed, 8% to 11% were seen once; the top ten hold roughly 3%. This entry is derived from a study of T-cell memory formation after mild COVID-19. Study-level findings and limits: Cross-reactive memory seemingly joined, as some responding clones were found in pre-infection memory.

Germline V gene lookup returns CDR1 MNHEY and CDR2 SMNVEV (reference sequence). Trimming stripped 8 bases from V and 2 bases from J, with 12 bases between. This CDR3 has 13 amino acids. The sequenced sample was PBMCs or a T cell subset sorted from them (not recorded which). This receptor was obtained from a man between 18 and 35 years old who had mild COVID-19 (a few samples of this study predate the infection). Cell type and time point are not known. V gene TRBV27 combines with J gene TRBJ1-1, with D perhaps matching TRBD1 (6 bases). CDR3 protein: CASRRQVNTEAFF. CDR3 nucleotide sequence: TGTGCCAGCCGGAGACAGGTCAACACTGAAGCTTTCTTT.